This T cell receptor (beta chain) emerged from a study of cytomegalovirus exposure and HLA in healthy donors. General study points: The study had only CMV serostatus as immune exposure information. Per a prior analysis, the majority of TCR beta V segments were productive roughly 90% or roughly 30% of the time.

In this sample, this clone turned up a few times. Its matching antigen is unknown. V gave up 4 bases and J gave up 2 bases; unmatched junction bases: 9. Per germline, CDR1 GTSNPN and CDR2 SVGIG (reference sequence). This CDR3 has 15 residues. PCR was performed using 60 Vbeta and 13 Jbeta primers. Profiled with immunoSEQ multiplex PCR; TCRdb holds only in-frame clones, not every one. The sample shows some 130,000 clones, 76% of them seen only once. Sequencing was carried out using PBMCs. This TCR derives from a man between 35 and 55 years old in good health and CMV-seronegative. The chain uses TRBV30 and TRBJ2-5; 8 bases are a match to TRBD2. The CDR3 bases are TGTGCCTGGACCCAAGGGGCGGGGGGTCAAGAGACCCAGTACTTC. This codes for CAWTQGAGGQETQYF.